The 14 T cell receptor beta chains in this list originate from one sample, sequenced in a study of shared clonotypes between healthy human individuals (dated by TCRdb to the early 2020s). CD8 naive samples consisted of CD45RO-negative cells that were positively selected for CCR7, yielding a CD45RA+CCR7+ population without TemRA cells. The library relied on the immunoSEQ multiplex PCR assay. Here the immuneACCESS table is served through TCRdb, limited to in-frame sequences with V and J called. Missing clones are a known gap in these copies; in checked studies unresolved V genes cover under half, and the rest lacks a known reason. For this sample there are nearly 600,000 clones; nearly 97% appear just once. The top ten constitute about 0.11% of the sample. Sequenced input: naive CD8+ T cells sorted from blood. This specimen's cell subset or site label, interpreted: CD45RA+CCR7+. All receptors derive from a woman in her thirties in good health.

The chain recombines TRBV29-1 with TRBJ2-2, with D uncertain. Germline CDR1 SQVTM, CDR2 ANQGSEA. CDR3 length: 15 amino acids. The V end lost 0 bases, the J end lost 2 bases, and 10 bases lay between the germline ends. The CDR3 DNA sequence: TGCAGCGTTGAAGACCCGGACCGAAACACCGGGGAGCTGTTTTTT. This gives the protein CSVEDPDRNTGELFF.

The chain joins TRBV27 to TRBJ2-7; no reliable D call. The V and J ends lost 2 bases and 2 bases respectively, with 10 bases between them. The germline CDR1 and CDR2 sequences are MNHEY and SMNVEV (reference sequence). The CDR3 totals 14 residues. The CDR3 DNA reads as TGTGCCAGCAGTTTAAGTCCCAGCGCCTACGAGCAGTACTTC. Its translation: CASSLSPSAYEQYF.

The V call is TRBV11-2, the J call TRBJ2-1; D gene ambiguous. The V gene's germline CDR1 is SGHAT and CDR2 FQNNGV. V was cut by 2 bases and J by 6 bases, with 8 bases left in between. The CDR3 is 13 amino acids. The CDR3 loop reads CASSLPVGNEQFF. As DNA, the CDR3 is TGTGCCAGCAGCTTACCCGTCGGCAATGAGCAGTTCTTC. The whole variable domain, remainder taken from reference TRBV11-2 and TRBJ2-1, is EAGVAQSPRYKIIEKRQSVAFWCNPISGHATLYWYQQILGQGPKLLIQFQNNGVVDDSQLPKDRFSAERLKGVDSTLKIQPAKLEDSAVYLCASSLPVGNEQFFGPGTRLTVL.

The table lists this clone with a count of one. CDR3 nucleotides: TGTGCCAGCAGTTTATCGCCACTATTCAGTGGCTATGGCTACACCTTC. Translation: CASSLSPLFSGYGYTF. The chain has TRBV27 and TRBJ1-2; D is ambiguous. Trimming pared 0 bases from V and 4 bases from J, leaving 15 bases between. The CDR3 consists of 16 residues. From germline, CDR1 is MNHEY and CDR2 SMNVEV (reference sequence).

The chain joins TRBV7-9 to TRBJ1-1, with D perhaps matching TRBD1 (6 bases). V was shortened by 2 bases and J by 3 bases, with 10 bases between the two germline ends. The length of the CDR3 is 14 residues. The germline gives CDR1 SEHNR, CDR2 FQNEAQ (reference sequence). The CDR3 bases are TGTGCCAGCAGCTTACTAGGGGGTGACACTGAAGCTTTCTTT. Translation: CASSLLGGDTEAFF.

This clone was recorded only once. This sequence joins TRBV29-1 and TRBJ1-2; D perhaps matches TRBD1 (6 bases). The CDR3 sequence is 15 residues long. Germline V gives CDR1 SQVTM, CDR2 ANQGSEA. Deletions cut 1 base from V and 2 bases from J, with 14 bases between. CDR3 amino acids: CSVEGAEQGNYGYTF. CDR3 DNA: TGCAGCGTTGAAGGGGCGGAGCAGGGGAACTATGGCTACACCTTC.

The chain is built from TRBV5-6 and TRBJ2-7; 10 bases match TRBD2. Unmatched junction bases numbered 4, after V lost 2 bases and J lost 2 bases. The CDR3 extends over 15 amino acids. Germline loops: CDR1 SGHDT, CDR2 YYEEEE. The CDR3 DNA reads TGTGCCAGCAGCTTCCTAGCGGGAGTAGCCTACGAGCAGTACTTC. Its translation: CASSFLAGVAYEQYF.

The CDR3 sequence: CASSALVDTQYF. CDR3 bases: TGTGCCAGCAGCGCCCTGGTAGATACGCAGTATTTT. The chain couples TRBV9 to TRBJ2-3; unclear D gene. The CDR3 runs 12 residues. The V gene's germline CDR1 is SGDLS and CDR2 YYNGEE. Between the trimmed V and J ends, which lost 3 bases and 5 bases, there was a span of 7 bases. The full variable domain, completed using reference TRBV9 and TRBJ2-3, is DSGVTQTPKHLITATGQRVTLRCSPRSGDLSVYWYQQSLDQGLQFLIQYYNGEERAKGNILERFSAQQFPDLHSELNLSSLELGDSALYFCASSALVDTQYFGPGTRLTVL.

This clone has only one observation. The rearrangement uses TRBV7-9 and TRBJ1-5; 10 bases are shared with TRBD1. CDR1 and CDR2 from the germline V gene are SEHNR and FQNEAQ (reference sequence). The CDR3 loop spans 18 amino acids. The V and J ends lost 1 base and 4 bases, in that order; junction bases with no gene match: 10. The DNA for the CDR3 is TGTGCCAGCAGCTTAGGAGGAGGGACAGGGGAAGTTAATCAGCCCCAGCATTTT. Translation gives CASSLGGGTGEVNQPQHF.

This sequence joins TRBV27 and TRBJ2-1; 9 bases line up with TRBD2. Losses at the gene ends were 5 bases for V and 4 bases for J; bases not matched to a gene: 6. Germline V gene sequence: CDR1 MNHEY, CDR2 SMNVEV (reference sequence). The CDR3 is 15 amino acids. CDR3 protein: CASSPLAGKYNEQFF. The CDR3, as DNA: TGTGCCAGCAGTCCCCTAGCGGGGAAGTACAATGAGCAGTTCTTC.

The rearrangement uses TRBV7-2 and TRBJ2-2, with D tentatively TRBD2 (5 bases). The V end was cut by 5 bases, the J end by 3 bases, with 13 bases between. In germline, CDR1 is SGHTA, CDR2 FQGNSA. The CDR3 sequence is 15 residues long. The CDR3 is CASSSASGYTGELFF. In nucleotides, the CDR3 is TGTGCCAGCAGCAGCGCCTCGGGGTACACCGGGGAGCTGTTTTTT.

V and J are TRBV28 and TRBJ2-7; no firm D call. The CDR3 extends over 13 amino acids. Per germline, CDR1 MDHEN and CDR2 SYDVKM. V dropped 3 bases and J dropped 4 bases, with 10 bases sitting between them. The CDR3 loop is CASSFLEGYEQYF. The CDR3 coding sequence is TGTGCCAGCAGTTTTTTAGAAGGTTACGAGCAGTACTTC.

The J gene is TRBJ1-5, the V gene TRBV2, with D unclear. Between the trimmed V and J ends, which lost 0 bases and 7 bases, there was a span of 7 bases. Germline V gene sequence: CDR1 SNHLY, CDR2 FYNNEI. The CDR3 totals 13 residues. This CDR3 is CASSEAGLQPQHF. The DNA for the CDR3 is TGTGCCAGCAGTGAAGCGGGCTTACAGCCCCAGCATTTT.

The chain combines TRBV5-4 with TRBJ2-7, with 12 bases identical to TRBD2. The germline gives CDR1 SGHNT, CDR2 YYREEE (reference sequence). V shed 5 bases and J 12 bases; nucleotides not matched to a gene: 12. The length of the CDR3 is 14 residues. This CDR3 reads CASSGGTSGSGRYF. For the CDR3, the DNA is TGTGCCAGCAGTGGGGGGACTAGCGGGTCTGGACGGTACTTC.